This T cell receptor beta chain was recovered during a study of technical replicates of blood from a few donors. This table comes from immunoSEQ multiplex PCR, and its TCRdb copy is limited to in-frame clones, with some not included. Counted here are tens of thousands of clones, 94% occurring once; the ten biggest clones make up roughly 0.26%. Germline CDR1 reads SEHNR; CDR2 reads FQNEAQ (reference sequence). The CDR3 extends over 14 amino acids. V lost 8 bases, J lost 7 bases, and 18 bases lay in between. The TCR originated in a human donor in good health. Sequenced material: T cells isolated from PBMCs. The rearrangement joins TRBV7-9 to TRBJ1-5; tentatively, D is TRBD1 (5 bases). As DNA, the CDR3 is TGTGCCAGCTCCCGAGACAGTCTATTACAGCCCCAGCATTTT. Translation gives CASSRDSLLQPQHF.